This TCR beta chain is drawn from a study of T cell responses to AZD1222 COVID-19 vaccine. Study conclusions and caveats: With dominance at 160-218 and 743-854, vaccine-associated CD4 TCRs spanned spike. Epitopes outside B.1.351 and B.1.1.7 mutated regions reportedly drew nearly half of spike TCRs.

Turning to this clone: The antigen remains undetermined.

Germline lookup yields CDR1 MDHEN and CDR2 SYDVKM. Trimming took 5 bases from V and 2 from J, leaving 19 bases between them. The length of the CDR3 is 16 residues. The protocol was immunoSEQ multiplex PCR, while the TCRdb copy is restricted to in-frame clones and leaves out a portion. Of around 150,000 clones listed, nearly 95% are singletons. The starting material was peripheral blood, obtained on day 0 of AZD1222 vaccination. The TCR was taken from an adult in good health. The chain couples TRBV28 to TRBJ2-7; tentative D call: TRBD2 (6 bases). The CDR3 DNA is TGTGCCAGCAGTGGGGGTTTGTGGGGGGATGCCTACGAGCAGTACTTC. Translation gives CASSGGLWGDAYEQYF.